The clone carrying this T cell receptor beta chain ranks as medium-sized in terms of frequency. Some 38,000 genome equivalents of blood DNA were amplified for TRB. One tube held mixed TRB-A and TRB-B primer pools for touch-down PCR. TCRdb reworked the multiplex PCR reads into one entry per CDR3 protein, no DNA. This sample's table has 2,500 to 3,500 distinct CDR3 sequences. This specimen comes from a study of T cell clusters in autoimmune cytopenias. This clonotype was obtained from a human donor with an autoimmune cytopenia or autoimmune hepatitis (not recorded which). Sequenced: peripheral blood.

The CDR3 is CASSYPPYNEQFF. The chain couples TRBV6-6 to TRBJ2-1; TCRdb gives TRBD1 as the D gene, but with no DNA this cannot be confirmed. Germline V gives CDR1 MNHNY, CDR2 SVGAGI (reference sequence). CDR3 length: 13 residues.